This TCR beta chain is from a study of identical twins. V dropped 1 base and J dropped 5 bases, with 9 bases sitting between them. The CDR3 is 14 amino acids. Germline lookup yields CDR1 SEHNR and CDR2 FQNEAQ (reference sequence). This clonotype was observed at least ten times. TCRdb reprocessed the 5' RACE reads via MiXCR and lists one record per CDR3 protein. The data show around 670,000 distinct CDR3 sequences, 6% to 6.5% seen once. This chain links TRBV7-9 with TRBJ2-1; no definite D call. Sequencing was carried out using naive T cells sorted from blood. This TCR came from a man aged 18 to 30 in good health. In DNA, the CDR3 is TGTGCCAGCAGCTTAGAGAGAGTTGACAATGAGCAGTTCTTC. It is translated as CASSLERVDNEQFF.